Sequencing of this TCR beta chain was carried out in a study of blood T cell repertoires in COVID-19. Study at large: Specimens from acute and convalescent COVID-19 originated in the United States, Italy and Spain. PBMCs, B-cell-depleted T cells, or T cells were the source of the cDNA or gDNA that made up the material.

In the original analysis: Cell counts per sample came from amplifying reference gene primers. Profiling relied on immunoSEQ multiplex PCR, and the TCRdb table lists in-frame clones only, not all of them. V, J and clone size were drawn from that table, and D and trimming were deduced from the DNA. The sample holds approximately 97,000 clones; 85% to 90% are singletons and the top ten take about 2.9%. CDR1 and CDR2 from the germline V gene are MNHEY and SMNVEV (reference sequence). CDR3 length equals 16 residues. J lost 10 bases, V lost 3 bases, and 10 bases had no gene match. The V and J genes are TRBV27 and TRBJ1-6; 9 bases align to TRBD1. The source material was peripheral blood. This TCR was sampled from a man in his fifties or sixties with active or convalescent COVID-19. The DNA of the CDR3 is TGTGCCAGCAGTTTCACATCCGGGACAGGGACCTCACCCCTCCACTTT. Protein product: CASSFTSGTGTSPLHF.